This entry is about one TCR beta chain. Its antigen remains unidentified. This record comes from a study of OX40 agonist ivuxolimab in advanced cancers. Broader study findings: Dosing at 0.1 to 3.0 mg/kg was accompanied by clonal expansion of CD4+ and CD8+ blood T cells by week 6.

Assay: immunoSEQ multiplex PCR; the TCRdb copy retains only in-frame clones and omits some. The sample records about 89,000 clones, approximately 91% being singletons. This CDR3 is built from 11 residues. Germline loops: CDR1 SGHVS, CDR2 FNYEAQ. Trimming stripped 3 bases from V and 3 bases from J, with 0 bases between. This receptor was identified in an adult with an advanced solid tumor such as melanoma, head and neck, liver or kidney cancer. The material was CD4+ or CD8+ T cells sorted from blood, obtained in a trial of the OX40 agonist ivuxolimab. This sequence joins TRBV7-6 and TRBJ2-1; D is unresolved. The CDR3 nucleotides are TGTGCCAGCAGCTTCTACAATGAGCAGTTCTTC. This gives the protein CASSFYNEQFF.